This T cell receptor beta chain was identified in a study of PD-L1 blockade in urothelial cancer. Study-level background: The authors examined blood 3 weeks (second dose) and 6 weeks after treatment start. A median of 141,255 T cells was found in the blood samples.

TCRdb's copy holds only in-frame clones and misses some; the assay was immunoSEQ multiplex PCR. The sample holds tens of thousands of clones, roughly 86% seen once. V shed 5 bases and J shed 4 bases, with 15 bases lying between them. Germline CDR1 SGHTA, CDR2 FQGNSA. The CDR3 has 15 residues. Time point noted: peripheral blood 6 weeks after treatment start. Patients' urothelial carcinoma was locally advanced or metastatic. This clone was seen a single time. This TCR was recovered from a man between 60 and 75 years old with urothelial cancer. The chain couples TRBV7-2 to TRBJ2-1; D call uncertain. Sequences were derived from PBMCs, sampled around atezolizumab (anti-PD-L1) treatment. The CDR3 loop is CASSPELTFYNEQFF. The CDR3 coding sequence is TGTGCCAGCAGCCCTGAGCTAACTTTTTACAATGAGCAGTTCTTC. The full variable domain, with the rest looked up from reference TRBV7-2 and TRBJ2-1, is GAGVSQSPSNKVTEKGKDVELRCDPISGHTALYWYRQSLGQGLEFLIYFQGNSAPDKSGLPSDRFSAERTGGSVSTLTIQRTQQEDSAVYLCASSPELTFYNEQFFGPGTRLTVL.